The 22 T cell receptor beta chains below come from one sample, sequenced in a study of liver allograft versus peripheral blood T cells. Whole-study context: Comparisons were made between T cell receptor repertoires found in transplanted livers and those circulating in recipients' peripheral blood.

TCRdb fed the reads into MiXCR, producing one record per CDR3 protein. The sample records 9,500 to 13,000 distinct CDR3 sequences, 20% to 25% being singletons. These receptors originate from a human patient who had a liver transplant. Some T cells here may be from the graft donor.

In its sample, this clonotype ranks as medium-sized. The V and J genes are TRBV6-2 or TRBV6-3 and TRBJ1-3, with D tentatively TRBD1 (5 bases). V was clipped by 6 bases and J by 4 bases, with 13 bases between them. This CDR3 has 14 residues. CDR1 is MNHEY and CDR2 is SVGEGT in the germline V gene. The DNA of the CDR3 is TGTGCCAGCAGAAACCTTAGGGGCGGAAACACCATATATTTT. The encoded protein is CASRNLRGGNTIYF.

In regard to this clonotype: This may stem from a read error, because a much larger clone lies one nucleotide away. Because the CDR3 is missing its conserved closing phenylalanine or tryptophan, this is likely a read error. The V call is TRBV6-2 or TRBV6-3, the J call TRBJ1-5; unclear D gene. CDR3 length: 12 amino acids. Germline values: CDR1 MNHEY, CDR2 SVGEGT. The CDR3 here is CASSNSYQPQHY. Here the CDR3 DNA reads TGTGCCAGCAGTAACTCCTATCAGCCCCAGCATTAT.

The rearrangement uses TRBV7-9 and TRBJ2-5; perhaps TRBD1 as D (6 bases). The ends were cut back, 6 bases at V and 5 bases at J, with 13 bases in the middle. The CDR3 spans 13 residues. CDR1 SEHNR and CDR2 FQNEAQ come from the germline V gene (reference sequence). The CDR3, as DNA: TGTGCCAGCAGTCGTGACAGGAGGGAGACCCAGTACTTC. Its translation: CASSRDRRETQYF.

Judged by abundance, this clonotype is medium-sized. The chain joins TRBV6-6 to TRBJ1-1; D gene ambiguous. V lost 4 bases, J lost 3 bases, and 6 bases lay in between. The CDR3 runs to 12 residues. Germline V CDR1 and CDR2: MNHNY, SVGAGI (reference sequence). For the CDR3, the DNA is TGTGCCAGCAGTTTTTTGGACACTGAAGCTTTCTTT. It is translated as CASSFLDTEAFF.

This clonotype has more than one count but fewer than ten. V usage is TRBV12-3 or TRBV12-4 and J usage is TRBJ1-6; D possibly corresponds to TRBD1 (5 bases). The CDR3 is 15 amino acids. V gave up 4 bases and J gave up 4 bases, with 11 bases separating them. CDR3 sequence: CASSWGISYNSPLHF. The CDR3 nucleotides read TGTGCCAGCAGTTGGGGGATTTCTTATAATTCACCCCTCCACTTT.

V and J are TRBV29-1 and TRBJ2-1, with D possibly TRBD1 on 6 matching bases. The germline CDR1 and CDR2 sequences are SQVTM and ANQGSEA. With 7 bases removed from V and 3 bases from J, the gap between germline ends came to 13 bases. The CDR3 contains 13 residues. CDR3 in amino acids: CSAEQGYYNEQFF. In nucleotides, the CDR3 is TGCAGCGCCGAACAGGGATACTACAATGAGCAGTTCTTC.

A few counts support this clonotype. The rearrangement joins TRBV27 to TRBJ2-7; no definite D call. V lost 3 bases to trimming and J lost 1 base, with 10 bases between them. The germline CDR1 and CDR2 sequences are MNHEY and SMNVEV (reference sequence). The CDR3 length is 14 residues. CDR3 sequence reads: CASSFTAPSYEQYF. CDR3 coding DNA: TGTGCCAGCAGTTTTACCGCTCCGTCCTACGAGCAGTACTTC.

This clonotype was detected a few times. The chain has TRBV14 and TRBJ2-7; TRBD1 agrees at 7 bases. The junction had 7 bases not matched to a gene; V was cut back by 3 bases and J by 5 bases. The CDR3 is 14 amino acids. From germline, CDR1 is SGHDN and CDR2 FVKESK. The CDR3 region is CASSQETGSDEQYF. Written as DNA, the CDR3 is TGTGCCAGCAGCCAGGAGACAGGGTCAGACGAGCAGTACTTC.

The CDR3 DNA reads as TGTGCCAGCAGCACTCAGGCAGGGTATATTGAAGCTTTCTTT. It translates to CASSTQAGYIEAFF. V gene TRBV7-9 combines with J gene TRBJ1-1, with D perhaps matching TRBD1 (5 bases). Germline CDR1 and CDR2: SEHNR and FQNEAQ (reference sequence). V gave up 5 bases and J gave up 7 bases, with 17 bases separating them. The CDR3 has 14 amino acids. Looking up the rest from reference TRBV7-9 and TRBJ1-1 gives the full variable domain: DTGVSQNPRHKITKRGQNVTFRCDPISEHNRLYWYRQTLGQGPEFLTYFQNEAQLEKSRLLSDRFSAERPKGSFSTLEIQRTEQGDSAMYLCASSTQAGYIEAFFGQGTRLTVV.

Only a few counts were recorded for this clonotype. This rearrangement joins TRBV6-5 to TRBJ1-4, with TRBD1 matching 7 bases. Looked up from germline, CDR1 is MNHEY and CDR2 is SVGAGI. V dropped 1 base and J dropped 5; count of bases not matched to a gene: 7. The CDR3 has 16 residues. The CDR3 DNA follows: TGTGCCAGCAGTTACTACGTTAGACAGGGAAATGAAAAACTGTTTTTT. As protein: CASSYYVRQGNEKLFF.

This chain links TRBV20-1 with TRBJ2-1; 7 bases are shared with TRBD2. The V segment lost 3 bases and the J segment 6 bases; nucleotides outside the gene matches: 11. The germline V gene has CDR1 DFQATT and CDR2 SNEGSKA (reference sequence). The CDR3 consists of 15 residues. CDR3 in DNA: TGCAGTGCTAGTCTGGAGGCGGGAGAGGGCAATGAGCAGTTCTTC. Residues: CSASLEAGEGNEQFF.

This clonotype ranks as medium-sized. The chain couples TRBV6-6 to TRBJ1-3; D not resolved. CDR3 length: 16 amino acids. Trimming pared 0 bases from V and 7 bases from J, leaving 16 bases between. Germline lookup yields CDR1 MNHNY and CDR2 SVGAGI (reference sequence). The CDR3: CASSYSLGSTGNTIYF. The CDR3 nucleotides are TGTGCCAGCAGTTACTCCCTAGGGTCTACGGGGAACACCATATATTTT.

This clonotype was recorded a few times. The chain recombines TRBV6-2 or TRBV6-3 with TRBJ2-7; 10 bases fit TRBD1. Germline V lookup: CDR1 MNHEY, CDR2 SVGEGT. The trim removed 1 base at V and 2 bases at J, leaving 2 bases unmatched. CDR3 length: 15 residues. CDR3 loop: CASSYWTGGTYEQYF. For the CDR3, the DNA is TGTGCCAGCAGTTACTGGACAGGGGGAACCTACGAGCAGTACTTC.

Relative to its sample, this clonotype is medium-sized. The rearrangement joins TRBV6-6 to TRBJ1-2, with 8 bases fitting TRBD1. The CDR3 is 14 amino acids. The germline V gene encodes CDR1 MNHNY and CDR2 SVGAGI (reference sequence). V lost 2 bases, J lost 8 bases, and 7 bases stayed unmatched. The CDR3 spells CASSYRQGANGYTF. DNA of the CDR3: TGTGCCAGCAGTTACAGGCAGGGGGCTAACGGCTACACCTTC.

This clonotype was seen more than once but under ten times. The rearrangement uses TRBV19 and TRBJ2-1; possible D gene TRBD1, 6 bases. This CDR3 region has 16 residues. Trimming took 6 bases from V and 7 from J, leaving 22 bases between them. The V gene's germline CDR1 is LNHDA and CDR2 SQIVND (reference sequence). DNA of the CDR3: TGTGCCAGTAGCAGGACAGCCTTTCTTGAGGGAAATGAGCAGTTCTTC. This translates into CASSRTAFLEGNEQFF.

By sample fraction, this clonotype is medium-sized. The rearrangement joins TRBV7-2 to TRBJ2-7; unclear D gene. CDR3 size: 14 residues. CDR1 and CDR2 from the germline V gene are SGHTA and FQGNSA. Trimming removed 1 base from V and 0 bases from J, with 7 bases in between. DNA for the CDR3: TGTGCCAGCAGCTTAGACCCTAGCTCCTACGAGCAGTACTTC. Encoded protein: CASSLDPSSYEQYF.

This clonotype was seen more than once but under ten times. The CDR3 reads CASSRYRGDNSPLHF. The CDR3 nucleotides read TGTGCCAGCAGTCGTTACAGGGGGGATAATTCACCCCTCCACTTT. V is TRBV6-1 and J is TRBJ1-6; 8 bases agree with TRBD1. The CDR3 has 15 residues. Germline trimming cut 5 bases from V and 5 bases from J; bases unmatched to any gene: 5. Germline V gene sequence: CDR1 MNHNS, CDR2 SASEGT.

In its sample, this clonotype was seen a few times. This chain connects TRBV7-9 to TRBJ1-4, with 7 bases aligning to TRBD1. Trimming took 0 bases from V and 7 from J; bases not matched to a gene: 11. Per germline, CDR1 SEHNR and CDR2 FQNEAQ (reference sequence). The CDR3 sequence is 17 residues long. CDR3: CASSLAPYRGKGEKLFF. The CDR3 nucleotides read TGTGCCAGCAGCTTAGCCCCCTACAGGGGTAAGGGTGAAAAACTGTTTTTT.

This clonotype rates as medium-sized (0.01 to 0.1%). This chain uses TRBV6-1 with TRBJ2-7; D might be TRBD2 (5 bases). The V gene lost 2 bases and the J gene lost 6 bases, with 17 bases spanning the gap. The germline V gene has CDR1 MNHNS and CDR2 SASEGT. The CDR3 is 15 amino acids. Here the CDR3 reads CASSETGGPTLEQYF. CDR3 in DNA: TGTGCCAGCAGTGAAACCGGCGGGCCGACCCTCGAGCAGTACTTC.

Points on this clonotype: This could be a read error, since a much larger clone is one nucleotide away. The chain has TRBV27 and TRBJ1-6; 8 bases align to TRBD1. The CDR3 extends over 13 amino acids. The V gene's germline CDR1 is MNHEY and CDR2 SMNVEV (reference sequence). The CDR3 here is CASRQGVVSPFHF. DNA for the CDR3: TGTGCCAGCAGACAGGGGGTCGTTTCACCCTTCCACTTT.

This clonotype showed up just a few times. The chain has TRBV28 and TRBJ1-5; D might be TRBD1 (6 bases). The CDR3 has 14 amino acids. The germline V gene encodes CDR1 MDHEN and CDR2 SYDVKM. Between the trimmed V and J ends, which lost 6 bases and 1 base, there was a span of 10 bases. This chain's CDR3 is CASRLGQSNQPQHF. DNA for the CDR3: TGTGCCAGCAGGTTGGGACAAAGCAATCAGCCCCAGCATTTT.

This clonotype was found many times. The chain combines TRBV18 with TRBJ2-3; D ambiguous. This CDR3 has 13 amino acids. Germline assignment: CDR1 KGHSH and CDR2 LQKENI. Trimming removed 0 bases at V and 1 base at J, with 2 bases between. CDR3 coding DNA: TGTGCCAGCTCACCACCGGGCACAGATACGCAGTATTTT. This translates into CASSPPGTDTQYF.